This T cell receptor (beta chain) was found in a study of blood T cell repertoires in COVID-19. Study-level background: Specimens from acute and convalescent COVID-19 originated in the United States, Italy and Spain. From T cells, B-cell-depleted T cells, or PBMCs came the material, which was cDNA or gDNA.

In the original processing: The authors estimated nucleated cell counts from reference gene primer amplification. Profiled with immunoSEQ multiplex PCR; TCRdb holds only in-frame clones, not every one. Clone size and V and J calls were adopted from that table, with D and trimming inferred from the DNA. The sample lists about 54,000 clones, 75% to 95% occurring once. Sequencing was performed on peripheral blood. This receptor was obtained from a woman aged 40-49 years with active COVID-19.

The CDR3 DNA reads as TGTGCCAGCAAGATGAAGCGGGGGGTATCCTACAATGAGCAGTTCTTC. This codes for CASKMKRGVSYNEQFF. The rearrangement links TRBV11-3 to TRBJ2-1, with 9 bases identical to TRBD2. This CDR3 has 16 amino acids. The V gene's germline CDR1 is SGHNT and CDR2 YENEEA. With V trimmed by 7 bases and J by 1 base, 8 bases remained unmatched.